This T cell receptor (beta chain) was sequenced for a study of Graves' ophthalmopathy and Graves' hyperthyroidism. Amplified TCR beta CDR3 regions were obtained using RNA transcripts as template. First-round RT-PCR used HTBI primers; second-round multiplex PCR followed. Using its own MiXCR run on the multiplex PCR reads, TCRdb lists one record per CDR3 protein. In the table there are 400,000 or so distinct CDR3 sequences, about a sixth of which are singletons. There are many counts of this clonotype. The length of the CDR3 is 16 residues. Per germline, CDR1 MNHEY and CDR2 SVGEGT. V dropped 3 bases and J dropped 0; count of bases not matched to a gene: 4.

This TCR derives from an adult woman with stable Graves' hyperthyroidism. The chain combines TRBV6-2 or TRBV6-3 with TRBJ2-2; TRBD2 agrees at 7 bases. The sample comprised peripheral blood. The CDR3 sequence: CASSYTSGANTGELFF. The CDR3 DNA sequence: TGTGCCAGCAGTTATACAAGCGGGGCGAACACCGGGGAGCTGTTTTTT.